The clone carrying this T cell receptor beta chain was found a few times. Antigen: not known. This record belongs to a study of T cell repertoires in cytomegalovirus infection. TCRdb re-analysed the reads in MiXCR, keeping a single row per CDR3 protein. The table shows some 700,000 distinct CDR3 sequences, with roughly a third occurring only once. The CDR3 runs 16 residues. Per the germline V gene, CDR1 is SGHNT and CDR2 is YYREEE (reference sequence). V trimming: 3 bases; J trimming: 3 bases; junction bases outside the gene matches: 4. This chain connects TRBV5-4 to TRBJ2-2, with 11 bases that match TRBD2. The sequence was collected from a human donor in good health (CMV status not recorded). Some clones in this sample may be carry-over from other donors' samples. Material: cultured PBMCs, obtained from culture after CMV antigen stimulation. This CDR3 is CASSWGTSGYTGELFF. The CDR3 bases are TGTGCCAGCAGCTGGGGGACTAGCGGATACACCGGGGAGCTGTTTTTT.